Only a few counts were recorded for the clone carrying this T cell receptor beta chain. Its antigen is unidentified. This specimen belongs to a study of Graves' ophthalmopathy and Graves' hyperthyroidism. Study details: There was a collection of peripheral blood at initial diagnosis, before any treatment.

Patients with other autoimmune diseases, uncontrolled infections, pregnancy or lactation were excluded. V was clipped by 4 bases and J by 7 bases, with 19 bases between them. Germline assignment: CDR1 SNHLY and CDR2 FYNNEI. The CDR3 sequence is 15 residues long. General study results and limits: In blood appeared most of the expanded thyroid clonotypes whose frequency exceeded 0.001. As the model predicted ophthalmopathy progression, it achieved a sensitivity of less than 71% and a specificity of 72.22%.

The TCR beta CDR3 regions underwent amplification from RNA transcripts. Amplification began with first-round RT-PCR using HTBI primers, then second-round multiplex PCR was performed. TCRdb reprocessed the multiplex PCR reads via MiXCR and lists one record per CDR3 protein. The sample lists hundreds of thousands of distinct CDR3 sequences, 40% to 50% occurring once. The rearrangement links TRBV2 to TRBJ1-2, with D possibly TRBD1 on 6 matching bases. This TCR derives from an adult man with Graves' ophthalmopathy. Material: peripheral blood. The CDR3 is CASSVSGRGAAGYTF. The DNA of the CDR3 is TGTGCCAGCAGTGTAAGTGGCAGGGGTGCCGCTGGCTACACCTTC.